The entry below gives a single TCR beta chain sequence along with its context. Random hexamers were used to reverse transcribe roughly 0.45 to 1 ug of RNA. TCRdb re-called the immunoSEQ multiplex PCR reads through MiXCR, storing one row per CDR3 protein. Of under 300,000 distinct CDR3 sequences listed, 96% are singletons. This entry belongs to a study of CD8 T cells in Susac syndrome. CDR3 length: 15 residues. Trimming stripped 4 bases from V and 5 bases from J, with 18 bases between. CDR1 is SGDLS and CDR2 is YYNGEE in the germline V gene. V gene TRBV9 combines with J gene TRBJ2-5; D is perhaps TRBD2 (6 bases). The sample was CD4+ T cells from PBMCs. The receptor's source is a human donor with Susac syndrome. The CDR3 region has the DNA TGTGCCAGCAGCCCCCGTCTGAGGGAGGAGGAGACCCAGTACTTC. This encodes CASSPRLREEETQYF.